What follows are 17 T cell receptor beta chains derived from one specimen sequenced in a study of cytomegalovirus exposure and HLA in healthy donors. The PCR employed 60 Vbeta primers together with 13 Jbeta primers. The repertoire was sequenced with immunoSEQ multiplex PCR; TCRdb's copy has only in-frame clones and lacks some. The sample includes some 150,000 clones, 75% of them seen just once. The material sequenced was PBMCs. The source is a man in his forties in good health and CMV-seronegative.

In DNA, the CDR3 is TGTGCCAGCAGCGCCCCTACAGAACACACTGAAGCTTTCTTT. It codes for CASSAPTEHTEAFF. This chain joins TRBV9 and TRBJ1-1; no clear D gene. Germline values: CDR1 SGDLS, CDR2 YYNGEE. Trimming removed 3 bases at V and 3 bases at J, with 12 bases between. The length of the CDR3 is 14 residues. Combining the CDR3 with reference TRBV9 and TRBJ1-1 gives the whole variable domain DSGVTQTPKHLITATGQRVTLRCSPRSGDLSVYWYQQSLDQGLQFLIQYYNGEERAKGNILERFSAQQFPDLHSELNLSSLELGDSALYFCASSAPTEHTEAFFGQGTRLTVV.

The chain uses TRBV7-9 and TRBJ1-2; D gene unclear. Germline values: CDR1 SEHNR, CDR2 FQNEAQ (reference sequence). The CDR3 spans 11 residues. Trimming took 3 bases from V and 6 from J, leaving 5 bases between them. CDR3 protein: CASSFGNGYTF. CDR3 DNA sequence: TGTGCCAGCAGCTTCGGGAATGGCTACACCTTC.

This sequence joins TRBV5-1 and TRBJ2-3, with 11 bases that match TRBD2. Unmatched junction bases numbered 9, after V lost 0 bases and J lost 3 bases. From germline, CDR1 is SGHRS and CDR2 YFSETQ. This CDR3 contains 18 residues. The CDR3 DNA is TGCGCCAGCAGCTTGGCTAGATTAGCGGGGGGGCCTACAGATACGCAGTATTTT. This sequence encodes CASSLARLAGGPTDTQYF.

This chain uses TRBV7-9 with TRBJ1-2, with 7 positions matching TRBD1. Trimming took 5 bases from V and 8 from J; bases not matched to a gene: 2. The CDR3 length is 11 residues. In germline, CDR1 is SEHNR, CDR2 FQNEAQ (reference sequence). The CDR3 spells CASSRQGGYTF. The CDR3 DNA reads TGTGCCAGCAGCCGACAGGGAGGCTACACCTTC.

The rearrangement uses TRBV4-3 and TRBJ1-1; possible D gene TRBD1, 5 bases. The CDR3 runs to 16 residues. Germline V gene lookup returns CDR1 LGHNA and CDR2 YSLEER. Trimming cost V 6 bases and J 5 bases, with 22 bases left between them. The CDR3 protein is CASSLGWGRDQTEAFF. DNA of the CDR3: TGCGCCAGCAGTTTGGGGTGGGGCAGGGATCAGACTGAAGCTTTCTTT.

CDR3: CASSLVGRSSGNTIYF. CDR3 bases: TGTGCCAGCAGCTTGGTTGGGAGAAGCTCTGGAAACACCATATATTTT. The chain is built from TRBV5-4 and TRBJ1-3; D gene uncertain. CDR1 and CDR2 from the germline V gene are SGHNT and YYREEE (reference sequence). Trimming removed 0 bases from V and 0 bases from J, with 10 bases in between. The CDR3 consists of 16 residues.

A remark on this clone: The same CDR3 also results from other DNA sequences found in this sample. The J gene is TRBJ1-5, the V gene TRBV7-9; D call uncertain. Trimming cost V 1 base and J 5 bases, with 6 bases left between them. CDR1 SEHNR and CDR2 FQNEAQ come from the germline V gene (reference sequence). The CDR3 is 13 residues long. CDR3 coding DNA: TGTGCCAGCAGCTTAGGTGGAGATCAGCCCCAGCATTTT. It specifies CASSLGGDQPQHF.

V and J are TRBV19 and TRBJ1-5, with 9 bases identical to TRBD1. Germline values: CDR1 LNHDA, CDR2 SQIVND (reference sequence). Trimming at V came to 5 bases and at J to 5 bases, leaving 7 bases not matched to a gene. CDR3 length: 15 residues. The CDR3, as DNA: TGTGCCAGTAGTGTCCGGGACAGGGACGATCAGCCCCAGCATTTT. It yields the protein CASSVRDRDDQPQHF.

The table lists this clone with a few counts. The chain links TRBV5-4 to TRBJ1-2, with 7 positions matching TRBD1. After removal of 3 bases from V and 8 bases from J, the junction contained 10 bases not matched to a gene. CDR3 size: 14 residues. Germline V lookup: CDR1 SGHNT, CDR2 YYREEE (reference sequence). CDR3 DNA sequence: TGTGCCAGCAGCTGGAAGGGGGCGGACAGAGGCTACACCTTC. This codes for CASSWKGADRGYTF. Full variable domain (remainder filled in from reference TRBV5-4 and TRBJ1-2): ETGVTQSPTHLIKTRGQQVTLRCSSQSGHNTVSWYQQALGQGPQFIFQYYREEENGRGNFPPRFSGLQFPNYSSELNVNALELDDSALYLCASSWKGADRGYTFGSGTRLTVV.

This clone was seen only once. The chain employs TRBV6-1 and TRBJ1-6, with TRBD1 matching 8 bases. The CDR3 is 14 residues long. Germline values: CDR1 MNHNS, CDR2 SASEGT. The ends lost 7 bases at V and 7 bases at J; junction bases unmatched: 6. CDR3 in amino acids: CASNWDRTNSPLHF. CDR3 DNA sequence: TGTGCCAGCAACTGGGACAGGACCAATTCACCCCTCCACTTT.

The CDR3 region is CASSEFRAHNSPLHF. DNA of the CDR3: TGTGCCAGCAGTGAGTTCAGGGCCCATAATTCACCCCTCCACTTT. The chain uses TRBV6-1 and TRBJ1-6; D is perhaps TRBD1 (5 bases). Germline-derived CDR1 and CDR2 are MNHNS and SASEGT. The CDR3 sequence is 15 residues long. The V gene lost 3 bases and the J gene lost 5 bases, with 11 bases spanning the gap.

The V and J genes are TRBV5-1 and TRBJ2-3; 9 nucleotides agree with TRBD2. V trimming: 1 base; J trimming: 2 bases; junction bases outside the gene matches: 5. CDR3 length: 16 residues. Germline lookup yields CDR1 SGHRS and CDR2 YFSETQ. The CDR3 bases are TGCGCCAGCAGCTTGTCTAGCGGGGCTTTCACAGATACGCAGTATTTT. Amino acids: CASSLSSGAFTDTQYF.

V usage is TRBV7-9 and J usage is TRBJ1-5; a weak D match, TRBD1 (5 bases). Germline lookup yields CDR1 SEHNR and CDR2 FQNEAQ (reference sequence). V was clipped by 5 bases and J by 4 bases, with 15 bases between them. The CDR3 loop spans 15 amino acids. CDR3 nucleotides: TGTGCCAGCAGCAGCTGGGGCCAGCTTAATCAGCCCCAGCATTTT. As protein: CASSSWGQLNQPQHF.

V is TRBV5-4 and J is TRBJ2-1, with 10 bases lining up with TRBD1. J gave up 5 bases and V 0 bases, and 5 bases lay outside the gene matches. Germline-derived CDR1 and CDR2 are SGHNT and YYREEE (reference sequence). CDR3 size: 16 residues. CDR3 DNA sequence: TGTGCCAGCAGCTTGGATCTTGGGACAGGGGACAATGAGCAGTTCTTC. Translated: CASSLDLGTGDNEQFF. The whole variable domain, filled in from reference TRBV5-4 and TRBJ2-1, reads ETGVTQSPTHLIKTRGQQVTLRCSSQSGHNTVSWYQQALGQGPQFIFQYYREEENGRGNFPPRFSGLQFPNYSSELNVNALELDDSALYLCASSLDLGTGDNEQFFGPGTRLTVL.

The V and J genes are TRBV6-6 and TRBJ1-1, with a possible D match to TRBD1 (5 bases). From germline, CDR1 is MNHNY and CDR2 SVGAGI (reference sequence). The CDR3 loop spans 16 amino acids. V was pared by 2 bases and J by 1 base, with 14 bases between. The CDR3 nucleotides read TGTGCCAGCAGTTACGGTAGTCACAGGACGAACACTGAAGCTTTCTTT. Its protein product is CASSYGSHRTNTEAFF.

The chain is built from TRBV10-3 and TRBJ2-7, with TRBD1 matching over 10 bases. This CDR3 has 14 amino acids. Germline V gene sequence: CDR1 ENHRY, CDR2 SYGVKD. V lost 6 bases, J lost 4 bases, and 6 bases stayed unmatched. The CDR3 nucleotides read TGTGCCATCAGAGACAGGGGGCGCGGGTACGAGCAGTACTTC. Protein sequence: CAIRDRGRGYEQYF.

The rearrangement links TRBV18 to TRBJ1-5; 11 bases map to TRBD1. V dropped 0 bases and J dropped 7; count of bases not matched to a gene: 11. CDR1 is KGHSH, CDR2 LQKENI, per germline. The CDR3 runs to 18 residues. CDR3 sequence reads: CASSPPAPRTGGPQPQHF. CDR3 in DNA: TGTGCCAGCTCACCACCCGCCCCTCGGACAGGGGGCCCACAGCCCCAGCATTTT. Filled out from reference TRBV18 and TRBJ1-5, the complete variable domain reads NAGVMQNPRHLVRRRGQEARLRCSPMKGHSHVYWYRQLPEEGLKFMVYLQKENIIDESGMPKERFSAEFPKEGPSILRIQQVVRGDSAAYFCASSPPAPRTGGPQPQHFGDGTRLSIL.